This TCR beta chain was retrieved from a study of CXCR3-negative and CXCR3-positive naive CD8 T cells. About the study: The TRB read total, about 135 million, broke down to about 1.5 +/- 0.3 million reads per library.

Comment on this clonotype: Its target is not known.

Triplicate sorts of some 300,000 cells per CD8+ subset. Naive CD8+ T cells showed CD45RO-CCR7+CD27+CD95-. CDR1 and CDR2 (germline): SGHVS, FQNEAQ. The length of the CDR3 is 16 residues. The authors prepared UMI-labeled TRB cDNA libraries by 5' RACE. Each CDR3 protein gets one entry in TCRdb, which reprocessed the 5' RACE reads and gives no DNA. Across tens of thousands of distinct CDR3 sequences, the top ten clones capture around 1.5% of the sample. Study-level results: CXCR3-negative naive cells had less hydrophobic TRB CDR3s than did CXCR3-positive naive cells.

The sample taken for sequencing was naive CXCR3- CD8+ T cells from blood. The subset denotes: CD45RO-CCR7+CD27+CD95- naive CD8+ T cells lacking CXCR3 (TNR3-). This TCR was recovered from a human donor in good health. Some clones in this sample may be carry-over from other donors' samples. The chain links TRBV7-8 to TRBJ2-1; with no DNA, the TCRdb D assignment of TRBD2 cannot be verified. The CDR3 loop is CASSLAGLESYNEQFF.